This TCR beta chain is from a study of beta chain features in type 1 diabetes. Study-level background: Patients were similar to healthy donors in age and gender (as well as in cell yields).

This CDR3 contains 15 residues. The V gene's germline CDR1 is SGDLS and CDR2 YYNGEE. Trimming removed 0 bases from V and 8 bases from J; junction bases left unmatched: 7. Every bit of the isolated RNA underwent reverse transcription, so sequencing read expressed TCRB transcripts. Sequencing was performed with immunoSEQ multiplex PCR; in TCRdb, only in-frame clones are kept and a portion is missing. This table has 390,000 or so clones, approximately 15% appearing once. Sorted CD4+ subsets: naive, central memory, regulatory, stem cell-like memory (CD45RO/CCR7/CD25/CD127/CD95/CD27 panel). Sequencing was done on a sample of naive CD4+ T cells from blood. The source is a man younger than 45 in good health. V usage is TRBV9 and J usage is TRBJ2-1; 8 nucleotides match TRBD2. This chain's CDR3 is CASSVGREGRDEQFF. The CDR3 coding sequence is TGTGCCAGCAGCGTAGGACGGGAGGGCCGCGATGAGCAGTTCTTC.